This T cell receptor beta chain was recorded in a study of early T cells in non-severe SARS-CoV-2 infection. In TCRdb, the 5' RACE reads were re-called with MiXCR into one record per CDR3 protein. The sample shows 100,000 or so distinct CDR3 sequences, about an eighth of them seen only once. The sample consisted of whole blood. The sequence derives from an adult who was a healthcare worker with PCR-confirmed SARS-CoV-2 infection or an uninfected control (not recorded which).

The CDR3 sequence: CATSDTGQGNTEAFF. As DNA, the CDR3 is TGTGCCACCAGTGATACCGGACAGGGGAACACTGAAGCTTTCTTT. The V call is TRBV24-1, the J call TRBJ1-1, with 8 bases fitting TRBD1. Germline V gene sequence: CDR1 KGHDR, CDR2 SFDVKD. V gave up 3 bases and J gave up 1 base; unmatched junction bases: 3. CDR3 length equals 15 residues.